The clone carrying this TCR beta chain was recorded many times. What it recognizes is unknown. Individual cDNA molecules were tagged with unique molecular identifiers, the study reported. A single record per CDR3 protein comes from TCRdb applying MiXCR to the 5' RACE reads. The data hold around 27,000 distinct CDR3 sequences, with about 6% observed a single time. The entry originates in a study of early T cells in non-severe SARS-CoV-2 infection. The overall study: Sequenced bulk RNA came from whole blood that was unsorted, and chains were unpaired. Study results and limitations: The matching step, a VDJdb search, favored anti-spike CD8 responses and missed private and CD4 specificities.

The V end was cut by 2 bases, the J end by 4 bases, with 5 bases between. CDR1 MNHEY and CDR2 SVGEGT come from the germline V gene. CDR3 length equals 12 residues. This receptor was obtained from an adult who was a healthcare worker with PCR-confirmed SARS-CoV-2 infection or an uninfected control (not recorded which). The sequenced material came from whole blood. The gene calls are TRBV6-2 or TRBV6-3 and TRBJ1-2; D is uncertain. CDR3 nucleotide sequence: TGTGCCAGCAGTTACACAGTCTATGGCTACACCTTC. Translation: CASSYTVYGYTF.